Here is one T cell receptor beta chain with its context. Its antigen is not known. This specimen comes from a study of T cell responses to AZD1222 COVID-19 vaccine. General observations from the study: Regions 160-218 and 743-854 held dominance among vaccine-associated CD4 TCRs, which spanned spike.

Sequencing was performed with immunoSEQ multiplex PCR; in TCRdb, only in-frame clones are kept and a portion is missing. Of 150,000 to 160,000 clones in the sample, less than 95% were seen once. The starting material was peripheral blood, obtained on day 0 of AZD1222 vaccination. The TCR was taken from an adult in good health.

Written as DNA, the CDR3 is TGTGCCAGCTCGACGGGACAGGGGTGGAACGAGCAGTACTTC. This translates into CASSTGQGWNEQYF. The rearrangement uses TRBV18 and TRBJ2-7; 10 nucleotides match TRBD1. In germline, CDR1 is KGHSH, CDR2 LQKENI. Trimming at V came to 6 bases and at J to 5 bases, leaving 7 bases not matched to a gene. The CDR3 length is 14 residues.